This TCR beta chain was captured in a study of T cell changes during pregnancy in multiple sclerosis. V was trimmed by 0 bases and J by 2 bases, leaving 16 bases between them. The CDR3 length is 18 residues. In germline, CDR1 is LGHNA, CDR2 YSLEER. The assay was immunoSEQ multiplex PCR, and TCRdb's table has in-frame clones only and misses some. The repertoire includes about 52,000 clones, 92% of them detected once, and more than 0.15% sits in the top ten. This sequence joins TRBV4-3 and TRBJ1-4; D gene unclear. The input for sequencing was CD4+ T cells from peripheral blood mononuclear cells, taken after pregnancy. This clonotype originated in a female donor in good health, enrolled as a control in a pregnancy study. CDR3 amino acids: CASSQDLPGGATNEKLFF. The CDR3 DNA reads TGCGCCAGCAGCCAAGATTTGCCGGGAGGTGCGACTAATGAAAAACTGTTTTTT.